Following are 23 T cell receptor beta chains from one sample sequenced in a study of blood T cell repertoires in COVID-19. The assay was immunoSEQ multiplex PCR, and TCRdb's table has in-frame clones only and misses some. The sample has around 70,000 clones, around 87% seen once. The specimen sequenced was peripheral blood. The source of these receptors is a man aged 45 to 65 with active COVID-19.

This clone was observed a few times. The chain couples TRBV7-9 to TRBJ1-2, with TRBD1 as a possible D gene (6 bases). Germline CDR1 is SEHNR and CDR2 is FQNEAQ (reference sequence). V dropped 3 bases and J dropped 8 bases, with 19 bases sitting between them. This CDR3 contains 15 residues. Here the CDR3 reads CASSFPESGQRGYTF. The CDR3 nucleotides are TGTGCCAGCAGCTTTCCGGAAAGCGGACAGCGGGGCTACACCTTC.

The chain links TRBV4-3 to TRBJ1-2; D is uncertain. The length of the CDR3 is 13 residues. V lost 0 bases and J 6 bases, leaving 8 bases between the germline ends. The V gene's germline CDR1 is LGHNA and CDR2 YSLEER. DNA of the CDR3: TGCGCCAGCAGCCAAGAGAGACATGATGGCTACACCTTC. The encoded protein is CASSQERHDGYTF.

This chain uses TRBV30 with TRBJ1-3; 10 nucleotides align to TRBD1. The V and J ends lost 1 base and 2 bases, in that order; junction bases with no gene match: 8. Germline CDR1 is GTSNPN and CDR2 is SVGIG (reference sequence). CDR3 length: 17 amino acids. In DNA, the CDR3 is TGTGCCTGGAGTGGGGGACAGGGGAGTTTCCCTGGAAACACCATATATTTT. Translation gives CAWSGGQGSFPGNTIYF.

The J gene is TRBJ2-7, the V gene TRBV5-5; no clear D gene. Germline V CDR1 and CDR2: SGHKS, YYEKEE (reference sequence). The CDR3 spans 16 residues. V lost 2 bases and J lost 7, with 22 bases in between. The chain's CDR3 is CASSFPPSPEIREQYF. The CDR3 DNA follows: TGTGCCAGCAGCTTCCCACCTTCCCCCGAGATTCGGGAGCAGTACTTC.

This chain uses TRBV24-1 with TRBJ1-5, with TRBD1 identical over 8 bases. The germline V gene has CDR1 KGHDR and CDR2 SFDVKD. The CDR3 is 15 residues long. V was pared by 4 bases and J by 11 bases, with 12 bases of the junction left unmatched. The CDR3 region is CATSEADRDTGSQHF. As DNA, the CDR3 is TGTGCCACCAGTGAAGCGGACAGGGACACAGGGTCCCAGCATTTT.

The chain is built from TRBV24-1 and TRBJ2-5; D may be TRBD1 (6 bases). The CDR3 is 13 residues long. Germline V CDR1 and CDR2: KGHDR, SFDVKD. V was trimmed by 5 bases and J by 5 bases, leaving 11 bases between them. CDR3 DNA: TGTGCCACCAGTGCCGGGCAGGGGGAGACCCAGTACTTC. Amino acids: CATSAGQGETQYF.

The chain couples TRBV6-2 or TRBV6-3 to TRBJ1-2; D is ambiguous. The CDR3 extends over 16 amino acids. CDR1 and CDR2 from the germline V gene are MNHEY and SVGEGT. The V end lost 2 bases, the J end lost 2 bases, and 15 bases lay between the germline ends. The CDR3 DNA sequence: TGTGCCAGCAGTTACGAGGGCGAGACGCTAAACTATGGCTACACCTTC. Translating it yields CASSYEGETLNYGYTF.

This clone occurred once. The chain is built from TRBV5-1 and TRBJ1-6; D ambiguous. Germline CDR1 reads SGHRS; CDR2 reads YFSETQ. The CDR3 extends over 14 amino acids. The V end lost 5 bases, the J end lost 5 bases, and 11 bases lay between the germline ends. The CDR3 DNA follows: TGCGCCAGCAGGGTTCGCGCGGATAATTCACCCCTCCACTTT. Translating it yields CASRVRADNSPLHF.

The chain employs TRBV7-6 and TRBJ2-1; 11 bases are a match to TRBD2. Germline trimming cut 3 bases from V and 6 bases from J; bases unmatched to any gene: 4. The CDR3 extends over 15 amino acids. Germline lookup yields CDR1 SGHVS and CDR2 FNYEAQ. The CDR3 region is CASSLTSGAGNEQFF. The DNA of the CDR3 is TGTGCCAGCAGCTTGACTAGCGGGGCGGGCAATGAGCAGTTCTTC.

This chain uses TRBV5-1 with TRBJ2-7; 10 bases are a match to TRBD1. The CDR3 has 14 amino acids. J gave up 4 bases and V 1 base, and 2 bases lay outside the gene matches. CDR1 is SGHRS and CDR2 is YFSETQ in the germline V gene. CDR3 amino acids: CASSLKDRGYEQYF. As DNA, the CDR3 is TGCGCCAGCAGCTTGAAGGACAGGGGGTACGAGCAGTACTTC.

The chain uses TRBV27 and TRBJ1-2; 7 nucleotides line up with TRBD1. CDR1 and CDR2 (germline): MNHEY, SMNVEV (reference sequence). The CDR3 totals 14 residues. After removal of 4 bases from V and 3 bases from J, the junction contained 5 bases not matched to a gene. The CDR3 coding sequence is TGTGCCAGCAGTTCATCCGGGACAGACTATGGCTACACCTTC. It specifies CASSSSGTDYGYTF.

The rearrangement joins TRBV12-3 or TRBV12-4 to TRBJ2-1; 8 bases map to TRBD1. V shed 7 bases and J 12 bases; nucleotides not matched to a gene: 8. The CDR3 sequence is 12 residues long. CDR3 residues: CASTTSGTGQFF. The CDR3 nucleotides are TGTGCCAGCACTACCTCAGGGACAGGGCAGTTCTTC.

The count of this clone is one. This chain connects TRBV12-2 to TRBJ2-2; TRBD1, as called in the table, went unchecked against the DNA. TRBV12-2 is reported as a pseudogene. There are 19 residues in the CDR3. The CDR3 nucleotides read TGTGCAAGTCGCTTAAGGGAAGGCGGACAGGGAGCGAACACCGGGGAGCTGTTTTTT. This translates into CASRLREGGQGANTGELFF.

The chain has TRBV14 and TRBJ1-1; TRBD1 might be the D (5 bases). V was trimmed by 0 bases and J by 1 base, leaving 18 bases between them. Per the germline V gene, CDR1 is SGHDN and CDR2 is FVKESK. The CDR3 runs to 18 residues. The DNA for the CDR3 is TGTGCCAGCAGCCAAGATGGGAAATGGGCAGGGCAGAACACTGAAGCTTTCTTT. It yields the protein CASSQDGKWAGQNTEAFF.

The chain joins TRBV9 to TRBJ2-5; TRBD1 matches at 9 bases. J lost 5 bases, V lost 4 bases, and 12 bases had no gene match. The CDR3 totals 16 residues. Germline V gene lookup returns CDR1 SGDLS and CDR2 YYNGEE. This CDR3 reads CASSSEDRGTRETQYF. The CDR3, as DNA: TGTGCCAGCAGCTCTGAGGACAGGGGCACCCGGGAGACCCAGTACTTC.

The V call is TRBV18, the J call TRBJ2-5, with D possibly TRBD2 on 5 matching bases. The CDR3 extends over 13 amino acids. The germline V gene has CDR1 KGHSH and CDR2 LQKENI. Trimming cost V 0 bases and J 5 bases, with 7 bases left between them. The CDR3 loop is CASSPPEDETQYF. In nucleotides, the CDR3 is TGTGCCAGCTCACCACCGGAGGATGAGACCCAGTACTTC.

The table lists this clone with a count of one. The chain uses TRBV3-1 (or the pseudogene TRBV3-2) and TRBJ1-3; no reliable D call. V lost 3 bases, J lost 0 bases, and 6 bases lay in between. Germline assignment: CDR1 LGHDT and CDR2 YNNKEL (reference sequence). This CDR3 is built from 14 residues. CDR3 DNA: TGTGCCAGCAGCCAGGCCAGCTCTGGAAACACCATATATTTT. Translating it yields CASSQASSGNTIYF.

The V call is TRBV7-6, the J call TRBJ2-1; 9 bases fit TRBD2. Germline V gene sequence: CDR1 SGHVS, CDR2 FNYEAQ. Unmatched junction bases numbered 1, after V lost 8 bases and J lost 2 bases. CDR3 length equals 13 residues. CDR3 protein: CASAGGPYNEQFF. CDR3 coding DNA: TGTGCCAGCGCGGGGGGGCCCTACAATGAGCAGTTCTTC.

This clone was detected once. J is TRBJ1-2 and V is TRBV2; weak D call: TRBD1 (6 bases). CDR1 and CDR2 from the germline V gene are SNHLY and FYNNEI. This CDR3 has 13 amino acids. V was trimmed by 4 bases and J by 6 bases, leaving 12 bases between them. This CDR3 is CASSVIEGDGYTF. The CDR3 DNA reads as TGTGCCAGCAGTGTAATAGAGGGGGATGGCTACACCTTC.

The chain joins TRBV28 to TRBJ1-2; D not certain. Germline values: CDR1 MDHEN, CDR2 SYDVKM. The CDR3 spans 13 residues. Trimming pared 6 bases from V and 5 bases from J, leaving 13 bases between. The chain's CDR3 is CASSPESPYGYTF. For the CDR3, the DNA is TGTGCCAGCAGCCCTGAGAGTCCGTATGGCTACACCTTC.

This chain joins TRBV4-2 and TRBJ2-7; 8 positions match TRBD2. The germline CDR1 and CDR2 sequences are LGHNA and YNFKEQ. This CDR3 is built from 16 residues. J gave up 0 bases and V 4 bases, and 8 bases lay outside the gene matches. The CDR3 is CASSPLLAEGSYEQYF. The CDR3 bases are TGTGCCAGCAGCCCATTACTAGCGGAGGGCTCCTACGAGCAGTACTTC.

The V call is TRBV4-1, the J call TRBJ1-5; D is possibly TRBD1 (5 bases). Germline assignment: CDR1 MGHRA and CDR2 YSYEKL. The CDR3 extends over 15 amino acids. Deletions cut 3 bases from V and 1 base from J, with 10 bases between. The CDR3 loop is CASSQTEVSNQPQHF. CDR3 bases: TGCGCCAGCAGCCAGACAGAGGTGAGCAATCAGCCCCAGCATTTT.

The chain's CDR3 is CSAGGTASSYEQYF. CDR3 coding DNA: TGCAGTGCTGGTGGGACAGCCAGCTCCTACGAGCAGTACTTC. The genes are TRBV20-1 and TRBJ2-7; 7 positions agree with TRBD1. CDR3 size: 14 residues. V gave up 5 bases and J gave up 0 bases; unmatched junction bases: 7. Germline CDR1 and CDR2: DFQATT and SNEGSKA (reference sequence).